This TCR beta chain was sequenced for a study of beta chain features in type 1 diabetes. The authors reverse transcribed all of the isolated RNA, so sequencing captured expressed TCRB transcripts. The data were produced by immunoSEQ multiplex PCR, yet TCRdb's version contains in-frame clones alone and is incomplete. The data contain 100,000 to 150,000 clones, around 9% of them singletons. This clone was observed a few times. As yet, its antigen is unknown. Other DNA sequences from this sample encode an identical CDR3 as well. Overall study findings and caveats: Moderately but significantly shorter TCRB CDR3s were found in Type 1 diabetes patients in all four CD4+ subsets.

This clonotype was obtained from a man aged 25 to 45 with type 1 diabetes. The sequencing input was central memory CD4+ T cells from blood.

The CDR3 DNA is TGCGCCAGCAGCTGGGGACTAGCGGGGCTCTACAATGAGCAGTTCTTC. Translated: CASSWGLAGLYNEQFF. V and J are TRBV5-1 and TRBJ2-1, with 13 nucleotides matching TRBD2. V was clipped by 3 bases and J by 3 bases; unmatched bases: 3. This CDR3 contains 16 residues. The germline gives CDR1 SGHRS, CDR2 YFSETQ. Full variable domain (rest looked up from reference TRBV5-1 and TRBJ2-1): KAGVTQTPRYLIKTRGQQVTLSCSPISGHRSVSWYQQTPGQGLQFLFEYFSETQRNKGNFPGRFSGRQFSNSRSEMNVSTLELGDSALYLCASSWGLAGLYNEQFFGPGTRLTVL.